Included here is one T cell receptor beta chain sequence, with context. Trimming removed 6 bases from V and 8 bases from J, with 14 bases in between. The CDR3 spans 13 residues. CDR1 and CDR2 from the germline V gene are SGHRS and YFSETQ. The data belong to a study of T cell responses to AZD1222 COVID-19 vaccine. Here immunoSEQ multiplex PCR was the method, and the copy in TCRdb shows in-frame clones only, minus some. This repertoire shows over 120,000 clones, 88% found once; its top ten account for approximately 5.1%. This sequence originates from an adult who received the MenACWY meningococcal vaccine as a control. The specimen was peripheral blood, collected 28 days after the second dose of the MenACWY control vaccine. The chain employs TRBV5-1 and TRBJ1-4; tentatively, D is TRBD1 (6 bases). CDR3 protein: CASKQGVEEKLFF. The CDR3 region has the DNA TGCGCCAGCAAACAGGGTGTAGAGGAAAAACTGTTTTTT.